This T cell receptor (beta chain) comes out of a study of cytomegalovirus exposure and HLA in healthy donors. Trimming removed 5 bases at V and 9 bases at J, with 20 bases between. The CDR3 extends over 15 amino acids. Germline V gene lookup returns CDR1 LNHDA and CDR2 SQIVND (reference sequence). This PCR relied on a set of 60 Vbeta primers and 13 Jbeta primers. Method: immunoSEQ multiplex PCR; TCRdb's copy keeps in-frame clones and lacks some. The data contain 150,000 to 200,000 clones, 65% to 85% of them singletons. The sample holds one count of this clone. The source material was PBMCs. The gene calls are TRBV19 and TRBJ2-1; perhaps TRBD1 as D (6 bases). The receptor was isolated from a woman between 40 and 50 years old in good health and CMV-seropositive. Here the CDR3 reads CASSQETYRVSEQFF. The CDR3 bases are TGTGCCAGTAGTCAAGAAACCTACAGGGTCTCTGAGCAGTTCTTC. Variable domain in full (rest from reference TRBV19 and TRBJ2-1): DGGITQSPKYLFRKEGQNVTLSCEQNLNHDAMYWYRQDPGQGLRLIYYSQIVNDFQKGDIAEGYSVSREKKESFPLTVTSAQKNPTAFYLCASSQETYRVSEQFFGPGTRLTVL.